Listed here is a single TCR beta chain. The data were taken from a study of OX40 agonist ivuxolimab in advanced cancers. Here immunoSEQ multiplex PCR was the method, and the copy in TCRdb shows in-frame clones only, minus some. The sample has more than 10,000 clones; 70% to 85% are singletons. The CDR3 runs 16 residues. V was pared by 3 bases and J by 5 bases, with 17 bases between. The germline CDR1 and CDR2 sequences are KGHSH and LQKENI. Material: CD4+ or CD8+ T cells sorted from blood, obtained in a trial of the OX40 agonist ivuxolimab. The rearrangement uses TRBV18 and TRBJ2-1; D not resolved. The sequence was collected from an adult with an advanced solid tumor such as melanoma, head and neck, liver or kidney cancer. The DNA for the CDR3 is TGTGCCAGCTCACCTTACGGTCCCGACACAGACAATGAGCAGTTCTTC. This encodes CASSPYGPDTDNEQFF. Complete variable domain (other parts from reference TRBV18 and TRBJ2-1): NAGVMQNPRHLVRRRGQEARLRCSPMKGHSHVYWYRQLPEEGLKFMVYLQKENIIDESGMPKERFSAEFPKEGPSILRIQQVVRGDSAAYFCASSPYGPDTDNEQFFGPGTRLTVL.